This passage covers 9 T cell receptor beta chains from one sample sequenced in a study of cytotoxic CD8 clonotypes in ibrutinib-treated CLL. Repertoires were generated with immunoSEQ multiplex PCR, while TCRdb's copy carries only in-frame clones and drops some. The sample contains around 70,000 clones, 90% of which appear only once. This specimen was PBMCs, taken after 12 months of ibrutinib treatment. The receptors originated from a human donor with chronic lymphocytic leukemia.

V and J are TRBV28 and TRBJ2-3, with TRBD2 as a possible D gene (6 bases). The V end lost 6 bases, the J end lost 8 bases, and 9 bases lay between the germline ends. The CDR3 totals 11 residues. The germline V gene has CDR1 MDHEN and CDR2 SYDVKM. CDR3 nucleotides: TGTGCCAGCAGCCCCGGGGGTACGCAGTATTTT. Protein sequence: CASSPGGTQYF.

The chain is built from TRBV6-5 and TRBJ2-7, with D perhaps matching TRBD2 (5 bases). Germline V gene sequence: CDR1 MNHEY, CDR2 SVGAGI. The CDR3 has 13 amino acids. V gave up 5 bases and J gave up 6 bases, with 14 bases separating them. CDR3 sequence reads: CASSEAQGSEQYF. DNA of the CDR3: TGTGCCAGCAGTGAAGCCCAAGGGAGCGAGCAGTACTTC.

The chain couples TRBV15 to TRBJ2-7; perhaps TRBD1 as D (6 bases). Trimming took off 0 bases at V and 5 bases at J, with 14 bases between the two ends. Germline CDR1 is LNHNV and CDR2 is YYDKDF (reference sequence). CDR3 length: 15 residues. CDR3 sequence: CATSRDYTGSHEQYF. The DNA for the CDR3 is TGTGCCACCAGCAGAGATTACACAGGGTCCCACGAGCAGTACTTC.

The rearrangement uses TRBV28 and TRBJ2-7; D might be TRBD2 (5 bases). Germline V gene lookup returns CDR1 MDHEN and CDR2 SYDVKM. Trimming cost V 1 base and J 7 bases, with 5 bases left between them. CDR3 length: 11 amino acids. CDR3 sequence: CASSLSGEQYF. Written as DNA, the CDR3 is TGTGCCAGCAGTTTATCGGGGGAGCAGTACTTC.

This clone is a singleton in its sample. V usage is TRBV19 and J usage is TRBJ2-2, with D unresolved. This CDR3 has 11 residues. The V and J ends lost 11 bases and 4 bases respectively, with 8 bases between them. Germline values: CDR1 LNHDA, CDR2 SQIVND (reference sequence). CDR3 amino acids: CASAFTGELFF. CDR3 DNA: TGTGCCTCCGCGTTCACCGGGGAGCTGTTTTTT.

The chain uses TRBV7-2 and TRBJ2-2; 10 nucleotides align to TRBD2. V trimming: 1 base; J trimming: 0 bases; junction bases outside the gene matches: 5. This CDR3 spans 18 amino acids. In germline, CDR1 is SGHTA, CDR2 FQGNSA. CDR3 coding DNA: TGTGCCAGCAGCTTAGTAGCGGGAGGACTAACGAACACCGGGGAGCTGTTTTTT. This gives the protein CASSLVAGGLTNTGELFF.

The chain employs TRBV5-1 and TRBJ2-1; TRBD2 might be the D (5 bases). Germline CDR1 is SGHRS and CDR2 is YFSETQ. With 0 bases removed from V and 10 bases from J, the gap between germline ends came to 29 bases. The CDR3 consists of 19 residues. Written as DNA, the CDR3 is TGCGCCAGCAGCTTGGCCGGGTTCCAAGCGGATCTCTTCTTATCCGAGCAGTTCTTC. Its translation: CASSLAGFQADLFLSEQFF.

This clone was found once. The V and J genes are TRBV14 and TRBJ1-2, with D possibly TRBD1 on 5 matching bases. Between the trimmed V and J ends, which lost 1 base and 6 bases, there was a span of 12 bases. CDR1 is SGHDN and CDR2 is FVKESK in the germline V gene. The CDR3 is 14 residues long. Here the CDR3 DNA reads TGTGCCAGCAGCCAAGTTGAGGTAGGGGATGGCTACACCTTC. It translates to CASSQVEVGDGYTF.

This clone occurred once. The chain is built from TRBV11-3 and TRBJ2-2; the D call may be TRBD1 or TRBD2 (5 bases each). The germline V gene encodes CDR1 SGHNT and CDR2 YENEEA. V was shortened by 3 bases and J by 0 bases, with 8 bases between the two germline ends. The CDR3 consists of 15 residues. In DNA form, the CDR3 reads TGTGCCAGCAGCTTGCGAGGGGCGAACACCGGGGAGCTGTTTTTT. This sequence encodes CASSLRGANTGELFF.